A selection of T cell receptor beta chains follows, all from one sample in a study of T cell responses to AZD1222 COVID-19 vaccine. TCRdb keeps only in-frame clones here, not all; method: immunoSEQ multiplex PCR. The repertoire holds about 120,000 clones, with 92% as singletons. Sequenced material: peripheral blood, taken on day 0 of AZD1222 vaccination. All receptors derive from an adult in good health. The CDR3 runs from the conserved cysteine through the conserved F or W. A D gene is named only where the DNA matches it firmly. Only part of the rows carry a size: once, few, many, or a class if the clone is expanded.

d_gene	v_gene	j_gene	abundance	CDR3nt	CDR3aa
-	TRBV30	TRBJ2-1	-	TGTGCCTGGAGCATGGCGGTAGCTTACAATGAGCAGTTCTTC	CAWSMAVAYNEQFF
TRBD1	TRBV19	TRBJ1-1	-	TGTGCCAGTACCCCGACAGGGGGGAAAAGAACTGAAGCTTTCTTT	CASTPTGGKRTEAFF
-	TRBV29-1	TRBJ2-3	-	TGCAGCGTTGGGGGGTTAAGGGGATTTACTAGCACAGATACGCAGTATTTT	CSVGGLRGFTSTDTQYF
TRBD1	TRBV6-5	TRBJ1-5	few	TGTGCCAGCACTCGGGACAGGGGGCGGCAGCCCCAGCATTTT	CASTRDRGRQPQHF
-	TRBV4-1	TRBJ2-7	-	TGCGCCAGCAGCCAAGATTTCTGGGGCGAGCAGTACTTC	CASSQDFWGEQYF
-	TRBV7-9	TRBJ2-5	once	TGTGCCAGCAGCCAGCCACAAGGTTCCCAAGAGACCCAGTACTTC	CASSQPQGSQETQYF
-	TRBV10-3	TRBJ1-1	-	TGTGCCATCAGCGCCGACAGGAACACTGAAGCTTTCTTT	CAISADRNTEAFF
-	TRBV18	TRBJ1-6	-	TGTGCCAGCTCACCACCAGGCGGGCACTACAATTCACCCCTCCACTTT	CASSPPGGHYNSPLHF
-	TRBV11-2	TRBJ2-1	-	TGTGCCAGCAGCTTTCGGCGGGGAAGCTCCTACAATGAGCAGTTCTTC	CASSFRRGSSYNEQFF
TRBD1	TRBV18	TRBJ1-3	-	TGTGCCAGCTCACCCGGGACAGGGGGCTCTGGAAACACCATATATTTT	CASSPGTGGSGNTIYF
TRBD1	TRBV3-1/TRBV3-2	TRBJ1-2	-	TGTGCCAGCAGCCAAGGGCAACAGGGGGCGGACTATGGCTACACCTTC	CASSQGQQGADYGYTF
-	TRBV28	TRBJ1-2	few	TGTGCCAGCAGTCCTGCTCACTATGGCTACACCTTC	CASSPAHYGYTF
TRBD2	TRBV5-1	TRBJ2-3	-	TGCGCCAGCAGCTTGTTGGCTAGCGGGAGGAGGAGCACAGATACGCAGTATTTT	CASSLLASGRRSTDTQYF
-	TRBV7-8	TRBJ2-7	-	TGTGCCAGCAGCTCCGGGACTCCGAGGCGGGAGCAGTACTTC	CASSSGTPRREQYF
-	TRBV9	TRBJ2-7	-	TGTGCCAGCAGCGCCTCCGCAATGTCCTACGAGCAGTACTTC	CASSASAMSYEQYF
-	TRBV30	TRBJ1-5	-	TGTGCCTGGAGTCTGGCAGAAGCCCAGCCCCAGCATTTT	CAWSLAEAQPQHF
-	TRBV7-8	TRBJ1-1	-	TGTGCCAGCAGCCAAGCCAGGGTTTCCTTCACTGAAGCTTTCTTT	CASSQARVSFTEAFF
TRBD2	TRBV27	TRBJ2-1	-	TGTGCCAGCAGTCTGCCGGGGGGACGTTTAAATGAGCAGTTCTTC	CASSLPGGRLNEQFF
TRBD2	TRBV30	TRBJ2-1	-	TGTGCCTGGAGTGGACTAGCGGGAAACAATGAGCAGTTCTTC	CAWSGLAGNNEQFF
TRBD2	TRBV30	TRBJ2-7	-	TGTGCCTGGAGTGTACCGGGACTACAGTACGAGCAGTACTTC	CAWSVPGLQYEQYF
-	TRBV18	TRBJ1-3	-	TGTGCCAGCTCACCATTCGGAGCCCCCTCTGGAAACACCATATATTTT	CASSPFGAPSGNTIYF
TRBD1	TRBV4-1	TRBJ2-7	-	TGCGCCAGCAGCCCGGGACAGGGAATCTCCTACGAGCAGTACTTC	CASSPGQGISYEQYF
TRBD2	TRBV5-1	TRBJ2-3	-	TGCGCCAGCAGCTTACCCGGGACTAGCGGGGGGGCAGATACGCAGTATTTT	CASSLPGTSGGADTQYF
-	TRBV12-3/TRBV12-4	TRBJ1-2	-	TGTGCCAGCAGTTTACGGGGGGGCTATGGCTACACCTTC	CASSLRGGYGYTF
-	TRBV2	TRBJ2-6	few	TGTGCCAGCAGTGGAGGGCGGACTCGGGCCGGGGCCAACGTCCTGACTTTC	CASSGGRTRAGANVLTF
-	TRBV19	TRBJ2-5	-	TGTGCCAGTAGTCCTCAGGTGTCCGGGGGCGTAGAGACCCAGTACTTC	CASSPQVSGGVETQYF
TRBD1	TRBV7-9	TRBJ1-4	-	TGTGCCAGCAGCTTAGGGACAGGGGAAAAGGAAAAACTGTTTTTT	CASSLGTGEKEKLFF
-	TRBV7-3	TRBJ1-6	-	TGTGCCAGCAGCGCGAGCGGGGGGCGTAATTCACCCCTCCACTTT	CASSASGGRNSPLHF
-	TRBV7-6	TRBJ1-4	-	TGTGCCAGCAGCTCGAAACAGGGCGGCGGTGAAAAACTGTTTTTT	CASSSKQGGGEKLFF
-	TRBV30	TRBJ1-6	once	TGTGCCTGGAGTGGTCAGAATTCACCCCTCCACTTT	CAWSGQNSPLHF
-	TRBV5-4	TRBJ1-1	once	TGTGCCAGCAGTAGGATGGGCACTGAAGCTTTCTTT	CASSRMGTEAFF
-	TRBV5-4	TRBJ1-2	-	TGTGCCAGCAGCCAACCAAACGGGTATGGCTACACCTTC	CASSQPNGYGYTF
TRBD1	TRBV5-6	TRBJ1-2	-	TGTGCCAGCAGCTTAAGACAGGGGGATGGCTACACCTTC	CASSLRQGDGYTF
TRBD2	TRBV6-5	TRBJ2-1	once	TGTGCCAGCCGGAGCGGGAGGGCGATGAATGAGCAGTTCTTC	CASRSGRAMNEQFF
TRBD1	TRBV2	TRBJ2-7	-	TGTGCCAGCAGCTCCGGGACAGGATCCTACGAGCAGTACTTC	CASSSGTGSYEQYF
TRBD1	TRBV7-8	TRBJ2-1	-	TGTGCCAGCAGCCTACTCCCTAGGGGGCTGGGGAGTGAGCAGTTCTTC	CASSLLPRGLGSEQFF
TRBD2	TRBV6-1	TRBJ2-7	-	TGTGCCAGCAGTGAAGGACTAGCGGGAGGCTACGAGCAGTACTTC	CASSEGLAGGYEQYF
-	TRBV5-1	TRBJ2-1	once	TGCGCCAGCAGCCCAGACGCGGGGAACAATGAGCAGTTCTTC	CASSPDAGNNEQFF
-	TRBV6-5	TRBJ2-3	-	TGTGCCAGCAGACTTGGGGTAGGGAGCACAGATACGCAGTATTTT	CASRLGVGSTDTQYF
-	TRBV29-1	TRBJ1-1	-	TGCAGCGTTGAAAGGGATATGAGCACTGAAGCTTTCTTT	CSVERDMSTEAFF
-	TRBV5-6	TRBJ2-1	once	TGTGCCAGCAGCTTGGCCGGGCCTTACAATGAGCAGTTCTTC	CASSLAGPYNEQFF
-	TRBV10-3	TRBJ1-5	-	TGTGCCATCAGTGAGTCGACGACCCCCAAGCCCCAGCATTTT	CAISESTTPKPQHF
-	TRBV24-1	TRBJ2-2	-	TGTGCCACCAGTGACGGCAAACGCGGCACCGGGGAGCTGTTTTTT	CATSDGKRGTGELFF
TRBD2	TRBV18	TRBJ2-5	once	TGTGCCAGCTCACCGCGCGCGGGGAGGGAAGAGACCCAGTACTTC	CASSPRAGREETQYF
-	TRBV3-1/TRBV3-2	TRBJ2-5	-	TGTGCCAGCAGCCAAGGCCACCAAGAGACCCAGTACTTC	CASSQGHQETQYF
TRBD2	TRBV5-6	TRBJ2-3	-	TGTGCCAGCAGCCCAGGGACTAGCGGGACCGATACGCAGTATTTT	CASSPGTSGTDTQYF
TRBD1	TRBV5-1	TRBJ1-2	-	TGCGCCAGCAGCTCCCCAGGACAGGGCTATGGCTACACCTTC	CASSSPGQGYGYTF
-	TRBV5-6	TRBJ1-2	-	TGTGCCAGCAGCTTGGGGGCCACGGGAATCTATGGCTACACCTTC	CASSLGATGIYGYTF
-	TRBV9	TRBJ1-2	-	TGTGCCAGCTCGGGGTCCGGGGGAAACTATGGCTACACCTTC	CASSGSGGNYGYTF
-	TRBV9	TRBJ2-2	-	TGTGCCAGCAGCGTACTACTCCGGGGGTTCGCGAACACCGGGGAGCTGTTTTTT	CASSVLLRGFANTGELFF
TRBD1	TRBV19	TRBJ2-7	-	TGTGCCAGTAGGGACAGGAAGAGCGAGCAGTACTTC	CASRDRKSEQYF